This T cell receptor beta chain is drawn from a study of T cell clonotyping in hematopoietic cell transplantation. Study-level points and caveats: After transplant, recipient diversity fell while pathologically expanded clonotypes grew through day 180.

The CDR3 is made up of 15 amino acids. Deletions cut 3 bases from V and 1 base from J, with 9 bases between. In germline, CDR1 is SEHNR, CDR2 FQNEAQ (reference sequence). Time point described: recipient sample about 28 days before transplant, after cytoreduction. Recipient blood drawn about 28 days pretransplant and days 30, 100, 180 after. Assay: immunoSEQ multiplex PCR; the TCRdb copy retains only in-frame clones and omits some. The sample includes roughly 30,000 clones, roughly 84% of them seen just once. In regard to this clone: Its cognate antigen is unknown.

The chain combines TRBV7-9 with TRBJ2-2; D unclear. This TCR came from a man aged 40-50 years with acute myeloid leukemia. Some clones in this sample may be carry-over from other donors' samples. The sequenced sample was peripheral blood mononuclear cells, obtained before stem cell transplant. The CDR3 nucleotides are TGTGCCAGCAGCTTTGTAAGGGTGAACACCGGGGAGCTGTTTTTT. Its protein product is CASSFVRVNTGELFF.